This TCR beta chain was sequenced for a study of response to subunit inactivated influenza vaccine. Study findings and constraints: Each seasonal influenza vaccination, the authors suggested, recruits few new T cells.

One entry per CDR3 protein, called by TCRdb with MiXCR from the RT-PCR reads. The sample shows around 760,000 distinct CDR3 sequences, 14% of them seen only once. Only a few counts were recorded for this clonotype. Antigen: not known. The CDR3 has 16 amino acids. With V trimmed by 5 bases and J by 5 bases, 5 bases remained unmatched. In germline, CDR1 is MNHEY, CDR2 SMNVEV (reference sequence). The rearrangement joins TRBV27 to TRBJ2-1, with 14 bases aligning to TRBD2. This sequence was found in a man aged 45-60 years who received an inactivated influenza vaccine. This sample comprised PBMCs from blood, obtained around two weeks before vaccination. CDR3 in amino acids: CASSGLAGGFDNEQFF. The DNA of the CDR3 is TGTGCCAGCAGTGGACTAGCGGGGGGATTCGACAATGAGCAGTTCTTC.